One sample yielded the 5 T cell receptor beta chains listed below, sequenced in a study of metastatic and nonmetastatic thyroid tumors. TCRdb re-clonotyped the PCR reads via MiXCR. The sample yields 20,000 to 25,000 clones, around 21% seen once. Ahead of thyroid surgery, no patient had received treatment of any kind. The sequenced sample was blood. Every receptor here comes from a female donor with papillary thyroid cancer or a benign thyroid nodule (not recorded which). Some clones in this sample may be carry-over from other donors' samples.

There are many counts of this clone. The chain has TRBV19 and TRBJ2-1, with 8 bases aligning to TRBD1. The V gene end was trimmed by 5 bases and the J gene end by 8 bases; junction bases not matched to a gene: 2. The germline gives CDR1 LNHDA, CDR2 SQIVND (reference sequence). The CDR3 loop spans 12 amino acids. DNA of the CDR3: TGTGCCAGTAGTCCACAGGGGGATGAGCAGTTCTTC. It is translated as CASSPQGDEQFF.

This clone appeared many times. The sample has other DNA sequences that encode this CDR3 too. V gene TRBV20-1 combines with J gene TRBJ1-5; TRBD1 aligns across 11 bases. Germline V gene lookup returns CDR1 DFQATT and CDR2 SNEGSKA (reference sequence). The ends lost 5 bases at V and 3 bases at J; junction bases unmatched: 3. CDR3 length: 14 residues. The CDR3 region is CSAPGQGDNQPQHF. The CDR3, as DNA: TGCAGTGCTCCGGGACAGGGGGACAATCAGCCCCAGCATTTT.

In this sample, this clone turned up a few times. The chain links TRBV7-6 to TRBJ2-7; 10 bases align to TRBD2. The CDR3 sequence is 14 residues long. Trimming cost V 5 bases and J 2 bases; bases outside gene matches: 3. CDR1 is SGHVS and CDR2 is FNYEAQ in the germline V gene. CDR3 in amino acids: CASSPSGGAYEQYF. In nucleotides, the CDR3 is TGTGCCAGCAGCCCCAGCGGGGGGGCCTACGAGCAGTACTTC.

This clone is medium-sized. This sequence joins TRBV6-4 and TRBJ2-5; D remains ambiguous. CDR1 is MRHNA and CDR2 is SNTAGT in the germline V gene. The V and J ends lost 3 bases and 0 bases respectively, with 2 bases between them. The CDR3 sequence is 12 residues long. The CDR3 bases are TGTGCCAGCAGTGAGTACCAAGAGACCCAGTACTTC. Protein: CASSEYQETQYF.

This clone is labeled medium-sized. The chain is built from TRBV12-3 or TRBV12-4 and TRBJ1-6; D is unresolved. V was cut by 3 bases and J by 10 bases, with 7 bases left in between. This CDR3 contains 12 residues. CDR3 bases: TGTGCCAGCAGTTTTCACCAATCACCCCTCCACTTT. Translating gives CASSFHQSPLHF.